These T cell receptor beta chains were read from a single sample in a study of blood T cell repertoires in COVID-19. Some clones are missing from TCRdb's copy, which holds only in-frame ones; the method was immunoSEQ multiplex PCR. The table includes about 210,000 clones, approximately 83% detected once. What was sequenced was peripheral blood. These receptors all stem from a middle-aged woman with active or convalescent COVID-19. Each CDR3 is given with its conserved first and last residue. The order of the fields is clone size, V gene, D gene, J gene, CDR3 length, CDR3 protein, CDR3 DNA. D genes are given only for firm matches. Not all rows give a size; the values are once, few, many and, for expanded clones, a class.

clone size: NA; V gene: TRBV29-1; D gene: NA; J gene: TRBJ2-5; CDR3 length: 16; CDR3 protein: CSVEGSAKGVEETQYF; CDR3 DNA: TGCAGCGTTGAAGGCTCCGCAAAGGGGGTGGAAGAGACCCAGTACTTC
clone size: NA; V gene: TRBV2; D gene: TRBD1; J gene: TRBJ2-3; CDR3 length: 15; CDR3 protein: CASSVRQGARDTQYF; CDR3 DNA: TGTGCCAGCAGCGTCCGACAGGGGGCGCGGGATACGCAGTATTTT
clone size: NA; V gene: TRBV28; D gene: NA; J gene: TRBJ2-7; CDR3 length: 14; CDR3 protein: CASSPGQQSYEQYF; CDR3 DNA: TGTGCCAGCAGCCCAGGACAGCAATCCTACGAGCAGTACTTC
clone size: NA; V gene: TRBV6-2/TRBV6-3; D gene: NA; J gene: TRBJ1-2; CDR3 length: 14; CDR3 protein: CASSYSMQFYGYTF; CDR3 DNA: TGTGCCAGCAGTTACTCGATGCAGTTCTATGGCTACACCTTC
clone size: NA; V gene: TRBV7-9; D gene: TRBD1; J gene: TRBJ1-1; CDR3 length: 13; CDR3 protein: CASSPYRGTEAFF; CDR3 DNA: TGTGCCAGCAGCCCCTACAGGGGTACTGAAGCTTTCTTT
clone size: NA; V gene: TRBV7-9; D gene: NA; J gene: TRBJ2-3; CDR3 length: 13; CDR3 protein: CASSSPSTDTQYF; CDR3 DNA: TGTGCCAGCAGCTCCCCTAGCACAGATACGCAGTATTTT
clone size: many; V gene: TRBV4-2; D gene: NA; J gene: TRBJ2-4; CDR3 length: 15; CDR3 protein: CASSQGHRGADIQYF; CDR3 DNA: TGTGCCAGCAGCCAAGGGCACCGTGGGGCTGACATTCAGTACTTC
clone size: NA; V gene: TRBV5-1; D gene: TRBD2; J gene: TRBJ2-3; CDR3 length: 16; CDR3 protein: CASSLVGRGGTDTQYF; CDR3 DNA: TGCGCCAGCAGCTTGGTGGGGCGGGGGGGCACAGATACGCAGTATTTT
clone size: NA; V gene: TRBV5-1; D gene: NA; J gene: TRBJ2-7; CDR3 length: 15; CDR3 protein: CASTSFGQGSYEQYF; CDR3 DNA: TGCGCCAGCACGTCATTCGGGCAGGGATCCTACGAGCAGTACTTC
clone size: NA; V gene: TRBV28; D gene: NA; J gene: TRBJ1-5; CDR3 length: 15; CDR3 protein: CASSFDLGAGQPQHF; CDR3 DNA: TGTGCCAGCAGCTTCGATTTGGGGGCTGGTCAGCCCCAGCATTTT
clone size: NA; V gene: TRBV11-2; D gene: TRBD2; J gene: TRBJ2-7; CDR3 length: 15; CDR3 protein: CASSLDRGGGYEQYF; CDR3 DNA: TGTGCCAGCAGCTTAGATCGGGGGGGAGGCTACGAGCAGTACTTC
clone size: NA; V gene: TRBV11-1; D gene: NA; J gene: TRBJ2-2; CDR3 length: 16; CDR3 protein: CASSFSREVDTGELFF; CDR3 DNA: TGTGCCAGCAGCTTTAGCAGGGAAGTTGACACCGGGGAGCTGTTTTTT
clone size: NA; V gene: TRBV12-5; D gene: TRBD2; J gene: TRBJ2-5; CDR3 length: 17; CDR3 protein: CASGLVIAGGYRETQYF; CDR3 DNA: TGTGCTAGTGGTTTGGTCATAGCGGGGGGCTATCGCGAGACCCAGTACTTC
clone size: few; V gene: TRBV5-4; D gene: NA; J gene: TRBJ2-3; CDR3 length: 13; CDR3 protein: CASSSSSTDTQYF; CDR3 DNA: TGTGCCAGCAGCTCCTCTAGCACAGATACGCAGTATTTT
clone size: NA; V gene: TRBV6-6; D gene: NA; J gene: TRBJ2-4; CDR3 length: 16; CDR3 protein: CASSYRGRGTKNIQYF; CDR3 DNA: TGTGCCAGCAGTTACAGGGGAAGGGGGACCAAAAACATTCAGTACTTC
clone size: few; V gene: TRBV7-9; D gene: NA; J gene: TRBJ2-7; CDR3 length: 16; CDR3 protein: CASSLALEGVESEQYF; CDR3 DNA: TGTGCCAGCAGCTTAGCGCTTGAGGGGGTGGAAAGTGAGCAGTACTTC
clone size: NA; V gene: TRBV11-3; D gene: TRBD1; J gene: TRBJ2-3; CDR3 length: 12; CDR3 protein: CASSPPGQGQYF; CDR3 DNA: TGTGCCAGCAGCCCCCCGGGACAGGGGCAGTATTTT
clone size: NA; V gene: TRBV28; D gene: NA; J gene: TRBJ2-1; CDR3 length: 11; CDR3 protein: CASRSLVDQFF; CDR3 DNA: TGTGCCAGCCGTTCTTTAGTTGATCAGTTCTTC